This T cell receptor (beta chain) was identified in a study of control samples from healthy donors and cancer patients. Profiled with immunoSEQ multiplex PCR; TCRdb holds only in-frame clones, not every one. The sample has some 20,000 clones, 88% seen once; the top ten hold roughly 8.8%. The CDR3 totals 15 residues. V trimming: 1 base; J trimming: 7 bases; junction bases outside the gene matches: 8. The germline CDR1 and CDR2 sequences are SGHDT and YYEEEE. The source of this sequence is a woman aged 60-75 years with head and neck cancer. The sample was PBMCs. The V gene is TRBV5-6, the J gene TRBJ2-1; 7 nucleotides line up with TRBD2. CDR3 amino acids: CASSLSAGVVNEQFF. The CDR3 DNA reads as TGTGCCAGCAGCTTGAGCGCGGGAGTTGTGAATGAGCAGTTCTTC.